There are a few counts of the clone carrying this T cell receptor beta chain. Its cognate antigen is unknown. The entry originates in a study of response to subunit inactivated influenza vaccine. Study-wide results and limits: It was the authors' suggestion that each seasonal influenza vaccination recruits few new T cells.

Germline lookup yields CDR1 SEHNR and CDR2 FQNEAQ (reference sequence). This CDR3 is 17 amino acids long. The V gene end was trimmed by 6 bases and the J gene end by 0 bases; junction bases not matched to a gene: 10. TCRdb called the RT-PCR reads again in MiXCR, with one record for every CDR3 protein. The sample contains around 190,000 distinct CDR3 sequences, approximately 15% of which appear only once. V is TRBV7-9 and J is TRBJ2-1; 8 bases map to TRBD2. Source: CD8+ T cells sorted from PBMCs, taken about 5 days after vaccination. The receptor was isolated from a man between 45 and 60 years old who received an inactivated influenza vaccine. The CDR3 protein is CASRNTGGPSSYNEQFF. The CDR3 coding sequence is TGTGCCAGCAGGAACACGGGGGGGCCGAGCTCCTACAATGAGCAGTTCTTC.